This T cell receptor beta chain derives from a study of high-grade serous ovarian cancer treatment subgroups. On the study more broadly: Samples averaged approximately 15,000 reads and several thousand unique TCR beta rearrangements.

The assay was immunoSEQ multiplex PCR, and TCRdb's table has in-frame clones only and misses some. The repertoire holds under 2,000 clones, with 76% as singletons. Tumor samples were obtained before definitive surgery or chemotherapy. Specimen: tumor tissue. The receptor was derived from a human donor with high-grade serous ovarian cancer.

The CDR3: CASLGNYGYTF. The CDR3 DNA is TGTGCCAGTTTAGGGAACTATGGCTACACCTTC. The V and J genes are TRBV19 and TRBJ1-2; unclear D gene. The germline V and J ends were trimmed by 8 bases and 2 bases, with 6 bases remaining between them. The CDR3 length is 11 residues. CDR1 and CDR2 (germline): LNHDA, SQIVND (reference sequence).